Listed below are T cell receptor beta chains from one sample, sequenced in a study of blood T cells in healthy people across ages. TCRdb reprocessed the 5' RACE reads via MiXCR and lists one record per CDR3 protein. The sample comprises more than 650,000 distinct CDR3 sequences, about a quarter of which are singletons, and less than 3.5% rests with the top ten. This same sample was also part of a study on T cells of mothers and their children.

Material for sequencing was blood. The receptors stem from a boy aged 5-17 years in good health. The CDR3 runs from the conserved cysteine through the conserved F or W. Each record gives: J gene, CDR3 length, V gene, D gene, clone size, CDR3 protein, CDR3 DNA. A D gene is named only where the DNA matches it firmly. Expanded clones get a size class; other rows say once, few or many, or leave the size out.

j_call: TRBJ2-1; cdr3_length: 16; v_call: TRBV6-6; d_call: TRBD2; clone_size: NA; cdr3_aa: CASRRAGTSGGNEQFF; cdr3_nt: TGTGCCAGCAGACGAGCCGGGACTAGCGGGGGGAATGAGCAGTTCTTC
j_call: TRBJ2-7; cdr3_length: 13; v_call: TRBV5-1; d_call: NA; clone_size: many; cdr3_aa: CASSLATDYEQYF; cdr3_nt: TGCGCCAGCAGCTTGGCGACCGACTACGAGCAGTACTTC
j_call: TRBJ2-2; cdr3_length: 15; v_call: TRBV7-3; d_call: NA; clone_size: NA; cdr3_aa: CASSTGTSGPGELFF; cdr3_nt: TGTGCCAGCAGCACGGGGACCTCTGGGCCCGGGGAGCTGTTTTTT
j_call: TRBJ2-1; cdr3_length: 13; v_call: TRBV2; d_call: NA; clone_size: few; cdr3_aa: CAPRAGPANEQFF; cdr3_nt: TGTGCCCCCAGGGCAGGGCCAGCCAATGAGCAGTTCTTC
j_call: TRBJ1-6; cdr3_length: 14; v_call: TRBV25-1; d_call: NA; clone_size: NA; cdr3_aa: CASSEDSRDSPLHF; cdr3_nt: TGTGCCAGCAGTGAGGACAGTAGGGATTCACCCCTCCACTTT
j_call: TRBJ2-7; cdr3_length: 18; v_call: TRBV7-3; d_call: TRBD2; clone_size: few; cdr3_aa: CASSLKSVGSSGVGEQYF; cdr3_nt: TGTGCCAGCAGCTTAAAAAGCGTAGGATCTAGCGGGGTAGGCGAGCAGTACTTC
j_call: TRBJ2-2; cdr3_length: 16; v_call: TRBV7-2; d_call: NA; clone_size: NA; cdr3_aa: CASSFAVASNTGELFF; cdr3_nt: TGTGCCAGCAGCTTCGCAGTAGCTTCGAACACCGGGGAGCTGTTTTTT
j_call: TRBJ1-3; cdr3_length: 16; v_call: TRBV14; d_call: NA; clone_size: few; cdr3_aa: CASSQVSRSSGNTIYF; cdr3_nt: TGTGCCAGCAGCCAAGTATCTCGAAGCTCTGGAAACACCATATATTTT
j_call: TRBJ2-4; cdr3_length: 17; v_call: TRBV3-1; d_call: NA; clone_size: NA; cdr3_aa: CASSQEKGAENKNIQYF; cdr3_nt: TGTGCCAGCAGCCAAGAAAAGGGCGCTGAGAACAAAAACATTCAGTACTTC
j_call: TRBJ2-4; cdr3_length: 14; v_call: TRBV12-3/TRBV12-4; d_call: TRBD1; clone_size: few; cdr3_aa: CASSLPGQKNIQYF; cdr3_nt: TGTGCCAGCAGCCTGCCGGGACAGAAAAACATTCAGTACTTC
j_call: TRBJ2-4; cdr3_length: 14; v_call: TRBV29-1; d_call: TRBD1; clone_size: NA; cdr3_aa: CSVEVGQGWDIQYF; cdr3_nt: TGCAGCGTTGAAGTGGGACAGGGGTGGGACATTCAGTACTTC
j_call: TRBJ1-1; cdr3_length: 15; v_call: TRBV5-1; d_call: NA; clone_size: few; cdr3_aa: CASSLGQNMNTEAFF; cdr3_nt: TGCGCCAGCAGCTTGGGACAGAATATGAACACTGAAGCTTTCTTT
j_call: TRBJ2-5; cdr3_length: 16; v_call: TRBV5-1; d_call: TRBD2; clone_size: NA; cdr3_aa: CASSLVPAGGRETQYF; cdr3_nt: TGCGCCAGCAGCTTGGTTCCAGCGGGGGGGCGGGAGACCCAGTACTTC
j_call: TRBJ2-7; cdr3_length: 15; v_call: TRBV6-1; d_call: NA; clone_size: few; cdr3_aa: CASSYAVRETYVEYF; cdr3_nt: TGTGCCAGCAGTTATGCGGTTCGAGAAACCTACGTAGAGTACTTC
j_call: TRBJ2-2; cdr3_length: 16; v_call: TRBV19; d_call: NA; clone_size: NA; cdr3_aa: CASRPSGLQGSGELFF; cdr3_nt: TGTGCCAGTAGACCGTCTGGGTTGCAGGGGAGCGGGGAGCTGTTTTTT
j_call: TRBJ2-1; cdr3_length: 16; v_call: TRBV10-1; d_call: NA; clone_size: few; cdr3_aa: CASSERGYSSYNEQFF; cdr3_nt: TGCGCCAGCAGTGAAAGGGGCTATAGCTCCTACAATGAGCAGTTCTTC
j_call: TRBJ1-5; cdr3_length: 14; v_call: TRBV11-2; d_call: NA; clone_size: NA; cdr3_aa: CASSPLAGGQPQHF; cdr3_nt: TGTGCCAGCAGCCCTCTTGCGGGGGGACAGCCCCAGCATTTT
j_call: TRBJ1-2; cdr3_length: 14; v_call: TRBV30; d_call: NA; clone_size: NA; cdr3_aa: CAWDEGRGLYGYTF; cdr3_nt: TGTGCCTGGGACGAGGGCAGGGGACTCTATGGCTACACCTTC
j_call: TRBJ2-7; cdr3_length: 17; v_call: TRBV28; d_call: TRBD2; clone_size: NA; cdr3_aa: CASSLPFSGGHSYEQYF; cdr3_nt: TGTGCCAGCAGTCTGCCCTTCAGCGGGGGGCACTCCTACGAGCAGTACTTC
j_call: TRBJ2-7; cdr3_length: 12; v_call: TRBV2; d_call: NA; clone_size: few; cdr3_aa: CASSVEGNEQYF; cdr3_nt: TGTGCCAGCAGTGTCGAGGGTAACGAGCAGTACTTC
j_call: TRBJ2-1; cdr3_length: 11; v_call: TRBV4-1; d_call: NA; clone_size: NA; cdr3_aa: CASSQRSEQFF; cdr3_nt: TGCGCCAGCAGCCAACGCTCTGAGCAGTTCTTC
j_call: TRBJ2-5; cdr3_length: 16; v_call: TRBV5-6; d_call: NA; clone_size: NA; cdr3_aa: CASSWRLVVPYETQHF; cdr3_nt: TGTGCCAGCAGCTGGAGACTAGTAGTCCCCTATGAGACCCAGCACTTC
j_call: TRBJ2-7; cdr3_length: 13; v_call: TRBV29-1; d_call: TRBD1; clone_size: few; cdr3_aa: CSAEQGTPYEQYF; cdr3_nt: TGCAGCGCAGAACAGGGGACCCCCTACGAGCAGTACTTC
j_call: TRBJ2-6; cdr3_length: 18; v_call: TRBV7-6; d_call: TRBD1; clone_size: few; cdr3_aa: CASSPPTGKVSGANVLTF; cdr3_nt: TGTGCCAGCAGCCCACCGACAGGGAAGGTCTCTGGGGCCAACGTCCTGACTTTC
j_call: TRBJ2-7; cdr3_length: 15; v_call: TRBV7-2; d_call: NA; clone_size: few; cdr3_aa: CASSLAGGLFYEQYF; cdr3_nt: TGTGCCAGCAGCTTAGCGGGGGGACTTTTCTACGAGCAGTACTTC
j_call: TRBJ1-2; cdr3_length: 14; v_call: TRBV6-6; d_call: NA; clone_size: few; cdr3_aa: CASSYLSGRGGYTF; cdr3_nt: TGTGCCAGCAGTTACCTGTCGGGCAGGGGAGGCTACACCTTC
j_call: TRBJ2-2; cdr3_length: 15; v_call: TRBV29-1; d_call: NA; clone_size: few; cdr3_aa: CSVEGGDRNTGELFF; cdr3_nt: TGCAGCGTTGAGGGGGGGGACAGGAACACCGGGGAGCTGTTTTTT
j_call: TRBJ2-1; cdr3_length: 15; v_call: TRBV6-4; d_call: NA; clone_size: NA; cdr3_aa: CASKPTRGSYNEQFF; cdr3_nt: TGTGCCAGCAAGCCCACTCGGGGCTCTTACAATGAGCAGTTCTTC
j_call: TRBJ2-1; cdr3_length: 15; v_call: TRBV6-5; d_call: NA; clone_size: NA; cdr3_aa: CASSTITSSYNEQFF; cdr3_nt: TGTGCCAGCAGCACTATCACGAGCTCCTACAATGAGCAGTTCTTC
j_call: TRBJ2-7; cdr3_length: 13; v_call: TRBV6-5; d_call: NA; clone_size: NA; cdr3_aa: CASSRRPRYEQYF; cdr3_nt: TGTGCCAGCAGTCGTAGACCGCGATACGAGCAGTACTTC
j_call: TRBJ2-7; cdr3_length: 14; v_call: TRBV3-1; d_call: NA; clone_size: NA; cdr3_aa: CANSQRGASDEQYF; cdr3_nt: TGTGCCAACAGCCAAAGGGGAGCTAGCGACGAGCAGTACTTC
j_call: TRBJ1-1; cdr3_length: 15; v_call: TRBV12-3/TRBV12-4; d_call: TRBD1; clone_size: NA; cdr3_aa: CASRPGQGGNTEAFF; cdr3_nt: TGTGCCAGCAGACCAGGACAGGGAGGGAACACTGAAGCTTTCTTT
j_call: TRBJ2-7; cdr3_length: 18; v_call: TRBV12-3/TRBV12-4; d_call: TRBD2; clone_size: few; cdr3_aa: CASSPLAGKVGGSYEQYF; cdr3_nt: TGTGCCAGCAGCCCACTAGCGGGGAAGGTTGGTGGTTCCTACGAGCAGTACTTC
j_call: TRBJ2-1; cdr3_length: 17; v_call: TRBV5-1; d_call: TRBD2; clone_size: NA; cdr3_aa: CASSIPGLAGIHNEQFF; cdr3_nt: TGCGCCAGCAGCATTCCGGGACTAGCGGGTATTCACAATGAGCAGTTCTTC
j_call: TRBJ2-6; cdr3_length: 16; v_call: TRBV12-3/TRBV12-4; d_call: NA; clone_size: NA; cdr3_aa: CASTPTSSSGANVLTF; cdr3_nt: TGTGCCAGCACCCCGACATCAAGCTCTGGGGCCAACGTCCTGACTTTC
j_call: TRBJ2-1; cdr3_length: 12; v_call: TRBV11-2; d_call: NA; clone_size: few; cdr3_aa: CASSLQRNEQFF; cdr3_nt: TGTGCCAGCAGCTTACAACGGAATGAGCAGTTCTTC
j_call: TRBJ1-4; cdr3_length: 12; v_call: TRBV2; d_call: NA; clone_size: few; cdr3_aa: CASMGANEKLFF; cdr3_nt: TGTGCCAGCATGGGAGCTAATGAAAAACTGTTTTTT
j_call: TRBJ2-3; cdr3_length: 15; v_call: TRBV30; d_call: NA; clone_size: few; cdr3_aa: CAWSPWEIRTDTQYF; cdr3_nt: TGTGCCTGGAGCCCATGGGAGATTCGCACAGATACGCAGTATTTT
j_call: TRBJ2-5; cdr3_length: 13; v_call: TRBV9; d_call: NA; clone_size: few; cdr3_aa: CASSVEARETQYF; cdr3_nt: TGTGCCAGCAGCGTAGAGGCGCGGGAGACCCAGTACTTC
j_call: TRBJ2-5; cdr3_length: 13; v_call: TRBV29-1; d_call: NA; clone_size: NA; cdr3_aa: CSVVSSGMETQYF; cdr3_nt: TGCAGCGTTGTTTCATCGGGGATGGAGACCCAGTACTTC
j_call: TRBJ2-7; cdr3_length: 16; v_call: TRBV4-1; d_call: TRBD1; clone_size: NA; cdr3_aa: CASSQMGQGSPYEQYF; cdr3_nt: TGCGCCAGCAGCCAAATGGGACAGGGATCACCCTACGAGCAGTACTTC
j_call: TRBJ2-5; cdr3_length: 16; v_call: TRBV5-5; d_call: TRBD1; clone_size: few; cdr3_aa: CASSLVPGQGRETQYF; cdr3_nt: TGTGCCAGCAGCTTGGTTCCGGGACAGGGGCGAGAGACCCAGTACTTC
j_call: TRBJ2-7; cdr3_length: 14; v_call: TRBV3-1; d_call: NA; clone_size: few; cdr3_aa: CASSHFGSAYEQYF; cdr3_nt: TGTGCCAGCAGCCACTTCGGGTCGGCTTACGAGCAGTACTTC
j_call: TRBJ1-3; cdr3_length: 15; v_call: TRBV6-5; d_call: NA; clone_size: NA; cdr3_aa: CASSRDLVSGNTIYF; cdr3_nt: TGTGCCAGCAGTCGGGACTTAGTCTCTGGAAACACCATATATTTT
j_call: TRBJ2-3; cdr3_length: 13; v_call: TRBV20-1; d_call: TRBD2; clone_size: NA; cdr3_aa: CSAAGGSTDTQYF; cdr3_nt: TGCAGTGCTGCGGGAGGCAGCACAGATACGCAGTATTTT
j_call: TRBJ2-6; cdr3_length: 15; v_call: TRBV5-1; d_call: NA; clone_size: few; cdr3_aa: CASSGRGIGANVLTF; cdr3_nt: TGCGCCAGCAGCGGAAGAGGTATCGGGGCCAACGTCCTGACTTTC
j_call: TRBJ2-5; cdr3_length: 14; v_call: TRBV20-1; d_call: TRBD2; clone_size: few; cdr3_aa: CSARVAGGGETQYF; cdr3_nt: TGCAGTGCTAGAGTCGCCGGGGGAGGGGAGACCCAGTACTTC
j_call: TRBJ2-7; cdr3_length: 13; v_call: TRBV28; d_call: TRBD1; clone_size: NA; cdr3_aa: CATWGGDRGSPFF; cdr3_nt: TGTGCCACCTGGGGCGGGGACAGGGGGTCCCCGTTCTTC
j_call: TRBJ2-3; cdr3_length: 14; v_call: TRBV4-1; d_call: NA; clone_size: NA; cdr3_aa: CASSPRGVTDTQYF; cdr3_nt: TGCGCCAGCAGCCCCAGGGGAGTAACAGATACGCAGTATTTT
j_call: TRBJ2-5; cdr3_length: 14; v_call: TRBV4-1; d_call: NA; clone_size: few; cdr3_aa: CASSRLAPEETQYF; cdr3_nt: TGCGCCAGCAGCCGCCTGGCTCCAGAAGAGACCCAGTACTTC
j_call: TRBJ2-7; cdr3_length: 13; v_call: TRBV5-1; d_call: NA; clone_size: many; cdr3_aa: CASSQDTSYEQYF; cdr3_nt: TGCGCCAGCAGCCAGGACACGAGCTACGAGCAGTACTTC
j_call: TRBJ2-7; cdr3_length: 13; v_call: TRBV7-9; d_call: TRBD1; clone_size: few; cdr3_aa: CASSLVGQVFQYF; cdr3_nt: TGTGCCAGCAGCTTAGTGGGACAGGTGTTTCAGTACTTC
j_call: TRBJ2-7; cdr3_length: 14; v_call: TRBV10-3; d_call: NA; clone_size: NA; cdr3_aa: CAISDGTDSYEQYF; cdr3_nt: TGTGCCATCAGTGACGGGACGGACTCCTACGAGCAGTACTTC
j_call: TRBJ2-4; cdr3_length: 16; v_call: TRBV5-1; d_call: NA; clone_size: few; cdr3_aa: CASSAGGTEAKNIQYF; cdr3_nt: TGCGCCAGCAGCGCTGGAGGGACTGAAGCCAAAAACATTCAGTACTTC
j_call: TRBJ2-1; cdr3_length: 13; v_call: TRBV4-2; d_call: NA; clone_size: many; cdr3_aa: CASSQDRGPAQFF; cdr3_nt: TGTGCCAGCAGCCAAGATAGGGGACCTGCACAGTTCTTC
j_call: TRBJ1-2; cdr3_length: 16; v_call: TRBV12-5; d_call: NA; clone_size: NA; cdr3_aa: CASGLVLVRPHYGYTF; cdr3_nt: TGTGCTAGTGGTTTGGTACTGGTAAGGCCCCACTATGGCTACACCTTC
j_call: TRBJ2-7; cdr3_length: 14; v_call: TRBV5-6; d_call: NA; clone_size: once; cdr3_aa: CASSLVGKAYEQYF; cdr3_nt: TGTGCCAGCAGCTTAGTAGGAAAGGCCTACGAGCAGTACTTC
j_call: TRBJ2-7; cdr3_length: 14; v_call: TRBV5-1; d_call: NA; clone_size: NA; cdr3_aa: CASTPLGGTYEQYF; cdr3_nt: TGCGCCAGCACCCCACTAGGGGGGACCTACGAGCAGTACTTC